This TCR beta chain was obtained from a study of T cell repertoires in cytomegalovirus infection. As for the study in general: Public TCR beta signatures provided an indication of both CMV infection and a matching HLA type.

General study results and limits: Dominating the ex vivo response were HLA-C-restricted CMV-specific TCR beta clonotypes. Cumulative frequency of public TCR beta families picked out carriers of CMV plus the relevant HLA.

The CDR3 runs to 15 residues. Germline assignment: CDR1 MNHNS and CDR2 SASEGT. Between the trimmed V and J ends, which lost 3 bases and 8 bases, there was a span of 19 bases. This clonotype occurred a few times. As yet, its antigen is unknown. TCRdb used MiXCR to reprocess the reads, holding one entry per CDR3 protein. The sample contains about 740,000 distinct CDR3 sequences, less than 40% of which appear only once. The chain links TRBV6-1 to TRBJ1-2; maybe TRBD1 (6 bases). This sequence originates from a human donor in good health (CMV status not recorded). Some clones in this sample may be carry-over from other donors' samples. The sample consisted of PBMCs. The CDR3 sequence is CASSEGPHRDVGYTF. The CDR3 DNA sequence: TGTGCCAGCAGTGAGGGCCCCCACAGGGATGTCGGCTACACCTTC.